This T cell receptor (beta chain) comes out of a study of T-cell reconstitution after alpha-beta-depleted transplantation in children. Findings of the study overall: Elevated TCRbeta diversity at day 60 was traced, in some patients, to surviving recipient T cells and thymic progenitors.

As it was prepared, the TCRbeta library received unique molecular identifiers. TCRdb fed the PCR reads into MiXCR, producing one record per CDR3 protein. Among about 980,000 distinct CDR3 sequences, roughly 29% were seen once, and the ten largest hold over 25%. The germline V and J ends were trimmed by 8 bases and 0 bases, with 10 bases remaining between them. The germline CDR1 and CDR2 sequences are MNHNS and SASEGT. This CDR3 contains 13 residues. This clonotype was picked up a small number of times. Its target is not known. This clonotype was sampled from a boy in the first two years of life who had a stem cell transplant for SCID, so the T cells may come from the graft donor. This sample comprised PBMCs, mostly from graft donor cells, obtained 360 days after TCRalphabeta/CD19-depleted stem cell transplant. V is TRBV6-1 and J is TRBJ1-1, with D uncertain. CDR3 in amino acids: CASGRSMNTEAFF. The CDR3 DNA sequence: TGTGCCAGCGGGCGGTCGATGAACACTGAAGCTTTCTTT.